Described below is a single T cell receptor beta chain sequence and its context. This clone has just one count. The antigen this receptor binds is unknown. Base qualities are not at hand, and no much larger clone is one base apart. Library generation was performed with the immunoSEQ multiplex PCR assay. For the multiplex PCR, a mixture combining 60 forward primers for TCR Vbeta segments and 13 reverse primers for TCR Jbeta segments was used. The CDR3 region of rearranged TCR beta genes was amplified from genomic DNA with a multiplex PCR assay. Amplified TCR beta libraries were sequenced as 87-base-pair reads on the Illumina HiSeq System. On the study's bioinformatics: A later analysis tallied about 77 million unique TCR beta chains across the 650 to 750 repertoires, and about 12 million of those chains were shared by two or more donors. A nearest-neighbor algorithm error-corrected the raw reads and collapsed the reads into unique sequences, merging closely related sequences to remove PCR and sequencing errors. Alignment of CDR3 sequences to IMGT reference sequences was used to assign V, D and J gene segments. For a sequence to be retained, a match of at least six nucleotides to both a V gene segment and a J gene segment was required. A rearrangement was called productive if the CDR3 had no stop codons and remained in frame with V and J, and every other rearrangement was called non-productive. Following IMGT convention, CDR3 was defined as the stretch from the second conserved V-encoded cysteine to the conserved J-encoded phenylalanine. In an earlier analysis of roughly 580 of the donors, sequences lacking an unambiguous match to a single V gene segment were excluded. An earlier analysis of a few hundred of the donors called V segments functional above 56.7% productive rearrangements and segregating when the between-donor standard deviation exceeded 5%. A statistical classification framework was built to diagnose cytomegalovirus status from the catalog of TCR beta chain sequences. A later analysis assigned V and J genes by comparing TCR nucleotide sequences with IMGT/GENE-DB human TR gene sequences. The TCRdist pipeline was used in a later analysis to assign CDR3 sequences and most-parsimonious VDJ recombination scenarios. In a later analysis, each TCR beta chain was defined by its CDR3 amino acid sequence together with its V-gene family, and reads without a unique V-gene family were excluded. As a way to deal with suspected cross-contamination and a sequencing artifact, a later analysis dropped approximately 590 nucleotide sequences that were highly shared and had low generation probability. In a later analysis, a clonal expansion index for each public chain was calculated from normalized within-repertoire ranks of inferred template counts. A later analysis computed generation probabilities with a VDJ recombination model fitted to out-of-frame rearrangements, and checked the results against IGoR. In a later analysis, TCR-TCR, TCR-HLA and TCR-CMV co-occurrence was scored with hypergeometric tests, and a repertoire-size bias correction was applied to TCR pairs. In a later analysis, false discovery rates were estimated by permuting HLA or CMV assignments 20 times. In a later analysis, co-occurring TCRs were grouped using DBSCAN, with TCRdist sequence similarity added in when clustering inside HLA-allele-positive subsets. Co-occurrence clustering excluded repertoires with fewer than 30,000 or more than 120,000 public chains, plus five with anomalous nucleotide sharing. Not all clones reach the TCRdb copy of this immuneACCESS table, which keeps in-frame sequences only. Checked studies attribute under half of the gap to unresolved V genes and leave the rest unexplained. The DNA gave D and trimming, while V, J and clone size come from that table. The sample has about 150,000 clones on record, around 79% of them singletons. The biggest ten clones account for approximately 7.7% of the sample.

This sample was taken from a study of cytomegalovirus exposure and HLA in healthy donors (dated by TCRdb to about 2017). As for the study more broadly: An earlier analysis of some 600 of the donors reported about 260 Gb of sequence data and 95 million to 130 million unique TCR beta sequences obtained from roughly 180 million T cells. To decide whether each TCR beta V gene segment behaved as functional or pseudogenic, an earlier analysis of approximately 600 of the donors relied on high-throughput TCR beta sequencing. Rather than drawing on any new phenotypic data, the later analysis identified candidate immune exposures from TCR beta sequences and the way those sequences occurred across donors. Four or five DR-DQ haplotypes were handled as single units for association and clustering, since linkage in the cohort was strong. An early release covering roughly 600 HLA-typed donors comprised about 290 gigabases of sequencing data and around 80 million unique TCR sequences. The study used immunosequencing to profile the T cell repertoires of 666 subjects and linked those repertoires to cytomegalovirus serostatus. Typing coverage varied by locus: 629-630 donors for A, B, C, DRB1 and DQB1; approximately 500 for DQA1; over 600 for DPA1; around 450 for DPB1. HLA typing covered class I and class II loci at four-digit resolution. In addition to the first cohort of 666 subjects, a separate validation cohort of 120 different subjects was used. Donor age, sex, ethnicity and CMV serostatus were compiled together with the repertoire data. To predict cytomegalovirus infection status, the study combined high-throughput TCR immunosequencing, statistical association of individual TCRs with disease status, and machine learning. The study aimed to test whether cataloging public T cell receptors could reveal signatures of past pathogen exposure. Across about 370 genotyped donors of the cohort, an average of approximately 200,000 unique TCR beta nucleotide sequences per donor were sequenced, and around 19% of those sequences were non-productive. Every repertoire in the discovery cohort had been generated on one and the same sequencing platform. The genetic ancestry cluster associated with self-reported Caucasian donors included over 80% of the 398 genotyped donors. Genome-wide SNP genotypes for about 60% of the roughly 700 donors were used in a later genetic analysis, which treated that subset as a discovery cohort. To study patterns of TCR occurrence, a later analysis re-analyzed previously published TCR beta repertoires from around 660 donors and added high-resolution HLA genotyping.

Points the paper makes about the study in general: At a false discovery rate of 0.05, a later analysis linked 16,000 or so TCR beta sequences to specific HLA alleles. In a later analysis, HLA-associated TCR beta chains showed more clonal expansion and lower generation probabilities than non-associated chains that were equally common. Around 16 rarely observed V segments, including chromosome 9 orphons, were excluded from the earlier analysis of 550 to 700 of the donors because counts were too low. Because HLA typing was unavailable for some donors at each locus, only the typed subset was used in association tests. Some IMGT-functional V segments, including TRBV6-2 and TRBV6-3, could not be distinguished by the 87-base-pair reads and were therefore excluded. In an earlier analysis of more than 500 of the donors, most TCR beta V segments appeared in productive rearrangements about 87% or about 30% of the time, broadly matching IMGT annotations. The study listed 164 TCR beta chains as associated with cytomegalovirus. A later analysis found that TCR association rates varied across HLA loci, with DRB1 alleles showing the most associated TCRs and HLA-C alleles the fewest. A later analysis found that most CMV-associated TCR beta chains appeared HLA-restricted, with HLA associations seemingly driven largely by CMV exposure. A later genetic analysis reported fewer N-insertions in productive TCRs among donors in an Asian-associated ancestry cluster than the roughly 620-donor mean. In a later analysis, several top co-occurrence clusters were reported to appear linked to parvovirus B19, influenza, CMV and Epstein-Barr virus. It was suggested by the authors that the approach could potentially be generalized to other disease states and immunological phenotypes. Three of the identified cytomegalovirus-associated TCR beta chains were confirmed in vitro to be specific for cytomegalovirus antigens. The cohort was sequenced for TCR beta chains only, and without alpha or paired-chain data the features that could be detected were limited. The only immune exposure information available for the cohort was CMV serostatus. Cytomegalovirus status was reported to be diagnosed by the classifier with high specificity and sensitivity in both the original and validation cohorts. A further reported finding was that TCR beta sequences accurately predicted the HLA-A and HLA-B alleles for most subjects in the first cohort. Linkage disequilibrium might explain the correlated functional status among segregating V segments, but an unknown experimental factor could not be excluded. Presence/absence analyses assumed roughly uniform sequencing depth across donors, an assumption that may not hold. A later genetic analysis associated a missense DCLRE1C variant with V-gene and J-gene trimming of TCR beta chains, and an independent cohort replicated the association. Across donors, most TCR sequences were observed very rarely, whereas some public TCRs were present in many individuals. Assigning TCR associations to individual alleles was difficult when HLA alleles, especially DR and DQ, strongly co-occurred. A cluster of highly shared sequence variants was judged likely to represent a technical artifact of the sequencing pipeline.

In total, 500 to 700 healthy bone marrow donors made up the cohort. At the time of sampling, every cohort member was nominally healthy, though immune exposures that went unrecorded were likely present. The donor tested CMV seropositive, placing the donor among the approximately 290 seropositive members of the cohort. A peripheral blood sample was collected from each donor, and TCR beta sequencing was performed on peripheral blood mononuclear cells. The Qiagen DNeasy Blood Extraction Kit was used to extract genomic DNA from the blood cell samples. CDR1 SNHLY and CDR2 FYNNEI were looked up in the germline V gene. V is shortened by 4 bases, J by 3 bases, and the region joining them spans 6 bases. The CDR3 contains 12 residues, cysteine and phenylalanine counted. The CDR3 DNA has 36 bases and is translated from base 1.

Recombination connected TRBV2 to TRBJ1-2; the D region possibly corresponds to TRBD1 (5 bases align). The receptor comes from a man under 40 in good health and CMV-seropositive. Sample: PBMCs. The CDR3 protein sequence reads: CASSGGDYGYTF. The nucleotides are TGTGCCAGCAGTGGGGGGGACTATGGCTACACCTTC.